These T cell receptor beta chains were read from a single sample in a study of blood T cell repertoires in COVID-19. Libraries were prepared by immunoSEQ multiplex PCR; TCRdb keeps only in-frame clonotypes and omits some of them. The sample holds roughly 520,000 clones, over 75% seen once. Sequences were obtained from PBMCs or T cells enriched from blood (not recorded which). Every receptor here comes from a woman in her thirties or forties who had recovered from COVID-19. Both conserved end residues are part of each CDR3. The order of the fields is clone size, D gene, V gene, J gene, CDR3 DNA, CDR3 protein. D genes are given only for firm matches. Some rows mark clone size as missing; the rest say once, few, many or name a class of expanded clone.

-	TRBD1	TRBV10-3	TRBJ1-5	TGTGCCATCAGTGAGTCAGGGACAGGGAAAAATCAGCCCCAGCATTTT	CAISESGTGKNQPQHF
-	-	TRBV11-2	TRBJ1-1	TGTGCCAGCAGCTTCTGGAACCCAGGGAACACTGAAGCTTTCTTT	CASSFWNPGNTEAFF
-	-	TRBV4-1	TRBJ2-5	TGCGCCAGCAGCCAAGATTCCTCGAGGGAGACCCAGTACTTC	CASSQDSSRETQYF
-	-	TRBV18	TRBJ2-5	TGTGCCAGCTCACCGCGGCTCCAAGAGACCCAGTACTTC	CASSPRLQETQYF
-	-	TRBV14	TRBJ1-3	TGTGCCAGCAGCCAATCTCGGTCAGGGCACACCATATATTTT	CASSQSRSGHTIYF
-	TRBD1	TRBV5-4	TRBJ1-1	TGTGCCAGCAGCGCCGACAGGGGGATTTCGATTTCTGAAGCTTTCTTT	CASSADRGISISEAFF
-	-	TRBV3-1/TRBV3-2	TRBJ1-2	TGTGCCAGCAGCCAAGTTTTGTTGAGTGGGGGCGATGGCTACACCTTC	CASSQVLLSGGDGYTF
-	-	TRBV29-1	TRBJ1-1	TGCAGCGTTGTGGGGGCACAGGGTAACACTGAAGCTTTCTTT	CSVVGAQGNTEAFF
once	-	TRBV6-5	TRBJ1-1	TGTGCCAGCAGTTACTCGGGGGAGGTAGACACTGAAGCTTTCTTT	CASSYSGEVDTEAFF
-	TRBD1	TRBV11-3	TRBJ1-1	TGTGCCAGCAGCTTAGCGACAGGGTTTAGCACTGAAGCTTTCTTT	CASSLATGFSTEAFF
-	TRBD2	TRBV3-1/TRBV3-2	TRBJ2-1	TGTGCCAGCAGCCCCGGAAGCGGGAGCCGTCGGGAGCAGTTCTTC	CASSPGSGSRREQFF
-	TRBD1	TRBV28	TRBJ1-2	TGTGCCAGCCATGCGGGACAGGGGACTGGAAGCAATGGCTACACCTTC	CASHAGQGTGSNGYTF
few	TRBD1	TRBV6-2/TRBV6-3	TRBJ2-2	TGTGCCAGCAGCCAAACTTTCGGTTACAGGGGGTATAACACCGGGGAGCTGTTTTTT	CASSQTFGYRGYNTGELFF
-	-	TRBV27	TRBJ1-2	TGTGCCAGCAGGCCAACTCTCGGGGTCGGCTATGGCTACACCTTC	CASRPTLGVGYGYTF
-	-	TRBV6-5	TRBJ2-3	TGTGCCAGCAGTTCAGGGACAGATACGCAGTATTTT	CASSSGTDTQYF
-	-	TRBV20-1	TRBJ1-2	TGCAGTGCCTTTTCGTATGGCTACACCTTC	CSAFSYGYTF
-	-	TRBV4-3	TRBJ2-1	TGCGCCAGCAGCCAAGCTCCGGACAGAACCTACAATGAGCAGTTCTTC	CASSQAPDRTYNEQFF
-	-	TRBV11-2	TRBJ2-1	TGTGCCAGCAGCCCGAATAGCGGCAGCTCCTACAATGAGCAGTTCTTC	CASSPNSGSSYNEQFF
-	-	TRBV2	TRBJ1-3	TGTGCCAGCAGCGCGGATGGAAACACCATATATTTT	CASSADGNTIYF
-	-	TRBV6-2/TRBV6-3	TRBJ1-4	TGTGCCAGCAGTTACGGAGGTGGGACTAATGAAAAACTGTTTTTT	CASSYGGGTNEKLFF
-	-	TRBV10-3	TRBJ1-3	TGTGCCATCAGTGATCCCCAGTCTGGAAACACCATATATTTT	CAISDPQSGNTIYF
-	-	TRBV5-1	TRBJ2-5	TGCGCCAGCAGCTTGGCGAGGGAGAAGGGGACCCAGTACTTC	CASSLAREKGTQYF
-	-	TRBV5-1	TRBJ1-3	TGCGCCAGCAGCCCCCAGGTTAACTCTGGAAACACCATATATTTT	CASSPQVNSGNTIYF
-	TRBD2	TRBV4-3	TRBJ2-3	TGCGCCAGCAGCCAAGCTGATAGCGGGAGGCCACAGTATTTT	CASSQADSGRPQYF
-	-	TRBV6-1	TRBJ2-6	TGTGCCAGCAGTGAAGTTTTCGAGGGCCGTTCTTCTGGGGCCAACGTCCTGACTTTC	CASSEVFEGRSSGANVLTF
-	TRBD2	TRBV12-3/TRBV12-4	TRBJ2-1	TGTGCCAGCAGCGCGGGGGGCTGGGAGCAGTTCTTC	CASSAGGWEQFF
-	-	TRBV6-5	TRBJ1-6	TGTGCCAGCAGAACGGTGCGGCGTAATTCACCCCTCCACTTT	CASRTVRRNSPLHF
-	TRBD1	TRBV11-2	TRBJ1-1	TGTGCCAGCAGCATCCAAGGGACAGCCAACACTGAAGCTTTCTTT	CASSIQGTANTEAFF
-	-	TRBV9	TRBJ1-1	TGTGCCAGCAGCGAGGGACACACCAACACTGAAGCTTTCTTT	CASSEGHTNTEAFF
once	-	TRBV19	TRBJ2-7	TGTGCCAGGGGACACGTAACCTACGAGCAGTACTTC	CARGHVTYEQYF
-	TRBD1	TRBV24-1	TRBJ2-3	TGTGCCACCAGTGCCCAAGGACAGGGGACAGATACGCAGTATTTT	CATSAQGQGTDTQYF
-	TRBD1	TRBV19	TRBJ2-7	TGTGCCAGTGAAGGGGGCGGCGAGCAGTACTTC	CASEGGGEQYF
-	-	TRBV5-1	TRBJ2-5	TGCGCCAGCAGCATGGGTTCAGTTGAGACCCAGTACTTC	CASSMGSVETQYF
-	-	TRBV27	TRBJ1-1	TGTGCCAGCAGTACAGCTTTTGCGGGCACTGAAGCTTTCTTT	CASSTAFAGTEAFF
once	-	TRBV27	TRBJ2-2	TGTGCCAGCAGTTCCCTAGTGTTTTCCGGGGAGCTGTTTTTT	CASSSLVFSGELFF